This TCR beta chain was observed in a study of T cell repertoires in ileal Crohn's disease. Study information: At surgery, 30% to 40% of patients smoked, with median disease duration around 8 years. Study-wide findings and caveats: Clonality above 26.8% at surgery always came with endoscopic recurrence. Sorted CD8 T cells held more high-frequency clones than CD4.

As to this clone: Its cognate antigen is unknown.

Described time point: proximal margin of the surgical specimen (macroscopically non-inflamed). Repertoires were generated with immunoSEQ multiplex PCR, while TCRdb's copy carries only in-frame clones and drops some. The sample yields 7,000 or so clones, around 69% seen once. This CDR3 region has 14 residues. In germline, CDR1 is SEHNR, CDR2 FQNEAQ (reference sequence). The V and J ends lost 6 bases and 2 bases, in that order; junction bases with no gene match: 4. The chain joins TRBV7-9 to TRBJ1-2; 9 positions match TRBD1. The sequence derives from an adult with Crohn's disease. Sample: ileal tissue. The CDR3 spells CASRGTGQNYGYTF. Written as DNA, the CDR3 is TGTGCCAGCAGGGGGACAGGGCAAAACTATGGCTACACCTTC.